This is a list of T cell receptor beta chains from one sample in a study of blood T cell repertoires in COVID-19. Measured with immunoSEQ multiplex PCR; TCRdb has only the in-frame clones, and not every one. The sample lists 100,000 to 150,000 clones, about 85% seen once, with roughly 27% in the top ten. Sequencing was carried out using peripheral blood. These receptors all come from a woman aged 80 or older with acute or convalescent COVID-19. Each CDR3 is given with its conserved first and last residue. A D gene is named only where the DNA matches it firmly. Some rows mark clone size as missing; the rest say once, few, many or name a class of expanded clone.

j_call: TRBJ2-1; d_call: NA; v_call: TRBV5-1; clone_size: NA; cdr3_nt: TGCGCCAGCAGCTTGCCCGGGACACGTTACAATGAGCAGTTCTTC; cdr3_aa: CASSLPGTRYNEQFF
j_call: TRBJ1-2; d_call: TRBD1; v_call: TRBV18; clone_size: NA; cdr3_nt: TGTGCCAGCTCAGCAGGCCTGACAGGGCAGAACTATGGCTACACCTTC; cdr3_aa: CASSAGLTGQNYGYTF
j_call: TRBJ1-2; d_call: TRBD1; v_call: TRBV7-9; clone_size: NA; cdr3_nt: TGTGCCAGCAGGGAGGGACAGAACATCAGGAGCTACACCTTC; cdr3_aa: CASREGQNIRSYTF
j_call: TRBJ1-2; d_call: NA; v_call: TRBV10-3; clone_size: few; cdr3_nt: TGTGCCATCAGGCCAGCTAACTATGGCTACACCTTC; cdr3_aa: CAIRPANYGYTF
j_call: TRBJ2-1; d_call: NA; v_call: TRBV9; clone_size: NA; cdr3_nt: TGTGCCAGCAGCGTGTGGGGGCCGGGGTACAATGAGCAGTTCTTC; cdr3_aa: CASSVWGPGYNEQFF
j_call: TRBJ1-3; d_call: NA; v_call: TRBV18; clone_size: NA; cdr3_nt: TGTGCCAGCTCCCCCGGGATTTCTGGAAACACCATATATTTT; cdr3_aa: CASSPGISGNTIYF
j_call: TRBJ1-5; d_call: TRBD1; v_call: TRBV5-1; clone_size: NA; cdr3_nt: TGCGCCAGCAGCCCTTCAGGACAGGTCGGTCAGCCCCAGCATTTT; cdr3_aa: CASSPSGQVGQPQHF
j_call: TRBJ1-2; d_call: TRBD1; v_call: TRBV28; clone_size: NA; cdr3_nt: TGTGCCAGCAAGCCCAGGGGGCTAATCCATGGCTACACCTTC; cdr3_aa: CASKPRGLIHGYTF
j_call: TRBJ1-2; d_call: NA; v_call: TRBV6-6; clone_size: NA; cdr3_nt: TGTGCCAGCAGTTCAATGAACTATGGCTACACCTTC; cdr3_aa: CASSSMNYGYTF
j_call: TRBJ1-1; d_call: NA; v_call: TRBV6-2/TRBV6-3; clone_size: NA; cdr3_nt: TGTGCCAGCAGTTACATGCAGGGGATGAACACTGAAGCTTTCTTT; cdr3_aa: CASSYMQGMNTEAFF
j_call: TRBJ2-7; d_call: NA; v_call: TRBV10-3; clone_size: NA; cdr3_nt: TGTGCCATCAGAAGTGAAGAGGACTACGAGCAGTACTTC; cdr3_aa: CAIRSEEDYEQYF